The text below deals with one T cell receptor (beta chain). Every subset's genomic DNA went evenly onto several immunoSEQ plates. Template for every sorted-subset replicate PCR totaled around 200 ng DNA, roughly 30,000 T cell genomes. Sequenced by immunoSEQ multiplex PCR; TCRdb stores in-frame clones only, minus some. The data show approximately 2.5 million clones, with around nine tenths seen just once and 0.11% to 0.15% held by the top ten. This sample stems from a study of shared clonotypes between healthy human individuals. Participating donors were healthy, HIV-negative adults free of recent acute infections or vaccinations. CDR1 and CDR2 from the germline V gene are MNHEY and SMNVEV (reference sequence). The CDR3 length is 15 residues. The V and J ends lost 2 bases and 12 bases, in that order; junction bases with no gene match: 6.

The V gene is TRBV27, the J gene TRBJ2-1; TRBD2 aligns across 14 bases. This TCR was sampled from a man aged 18 to 35 in good health. Sequenced: naive CD4+ T cells sorted from blood. Subset denoted: CD45RA+ positively selected. The CDR3 spells CASSLAGLAGGRQFF. CDR3 nucleotide sequence: TGTGCCAGCAGTTTAGCCGGACTAGCGGGGGGTAGGCAGTTCTTC.